A single sample gave rise to the 28 T cell receptor beta chains below, sequenced in a study of T cells in Graves' hyperthyroidism and ophthalmopathy. The TCR beta CDR3 regions underwent amplification using RNA transcripts as the source. First-round RT-PCR with HTBI primers amplified the TCR CDR3 region. TCRdb passed the multiplex PCR reads through MiXCR, listing each CDR3 protein once. The table includes 600,000 or so distinct CDR3 sequences, 46% detected once. Sequenced sample: peripheral blood or thyroid tissue (not recorded which). The receptor source for this set is a woman between 18 and 29 years old with Graves' hyperthyroidism.

The V gene is TRBV20-1, the J gene TRBJ2-7, with TRBD2 identical over 14 bases. The V gene's germline CDR1 is DFQATT and CDR2 SNEGSKA (reference sequence). Trimming took 5 bases from V and 0 from J; bases not matched to a gene: 9. The CDR3 has 17 amino acids. The CDR3 loop is CSASSTSGRASSYEQYF. For the CDR3, the DNA is TGCAGTGCTTCCTCGACTAGCGGGAGGGCCAGCTCCTACGAGCAGTACTTC.

The V call is TRBV12-3 or TRBV12-4, the J call TRBJ2-2; the D is unclear. The CDR3 has 14 residues. Trimming removed 7 bases from V and 3 bases from J, with 12 bases in between. The CDR3 region is CASTTSGYTGELFF. CDR3 in DNA: TGTGCCAGCACCACATCAGGCTACACCGGGGAGCTGTTTTTT.

This clonotype was recorded a few times. This chain connects TRBV20-1 to TRBJ2-5; TRBD1 might be the D (6 bases). Per germline, CDR1 DFQATT and CDR2 SNEGSKA (reference sequence). Trimming shortened V by 6 bases and J by 7 bases, and 18 bases separated the two germline ends. The CDR3 covers 13 residues. The CDR3 DNA follows: TGCAGTGCCACCGGGGCAGGGGAAGGGACCCAGTACTTC. Translating gives CSATGAGEGTQYF.

About this clonotype itself: This sequence may be a read error, since a much larger clone differs from it by one base. The chain joins TRBV7-6 to TRBJ1-3; no clear D. The CDR3 is 13 residues long. The germline V gene encodes CDR1 SGHVS and CDR2 FNYEAQ. The CDR3 DNA is TGTGCCGGCAGCCCACCCCTGGTAAACACCATATATTTT. Encoded protein: CAGSPPLVNTIYF.

The J gene is TRBJ1-4, the V gene TRBV2; D is unresolved. This CDR3 is built from 11 residues. Germline V lookup: CDR1 SNHLY, CDR2 FYNNEI. Trimming stripped 8 bases from V and 6 bases from J, with 7 bases between. CDR3 nucleotide sequence: TGTGCCAGCCTGACCGATGAAAAACTGTTTTTT. Translating gives CASLTDEKLFF. Based on the CDR3 plus reference TRBV2 and TRBJ1-4, the full variable domain is EPEVTQTPSHQVTQMGQEVILRCVPISNHLYFYWYRQILGQKVEFLVSFYNNEISEKSEIFDDQFSVERPDGSNFTLKIRSTKLEDSAMYFCASLTDEKLFFGSGTQLSVL.

The CDR3 DNA reads TGCAGCGCAGCCGGGACAGGCGGAAACACCATATATTTT. Translation gives CSAAGTGGNTIYF. The chain recombines TRBV29-1 with TRBJ1-3; 8 nucleotides match TRBD1. The CDR3 is 13 residues long. The germline gives CDR1 SQVTM, CDR2 ANQGSEA. Unmatched junction bases numbered 6, after V lost 7 bases and J lost 4 bases. The variable domain in full, with the rest retrieved from reference TRBV29-1 and TRBJ1-3, is SAVISQKPSRDICQRGTSLTIQCQVDSQVTMMFWYRQQPGQSLTLIATANQGSEATYESGFVIDKFPISRPNLTFSTLTVSNMSPEDSSIYLCSAAGTGGNTIYFGEGSWLTVV.

V and J are TRBV11-2 and TRBJ1-2; 11 nucleotides match TRBD1. CDR1 and CDR2 from the germline V gene are SGHAT and FQNNGV. CDR3 size: 17 residues. J was trimmed by 7 bases and V by 0 bases; bases with no gene match: 10. The DNA of the CDR3 is TGTGCCAGCAGCTTAGAGGCAGGACAGGGGGCTTTTCGTGGCTACACCTTC. It yields the protein CASSLEAGQGAFRGYTF.

J is TRBJ2-7 and V is TRBV20-1; TRBD1 is a possible D gene (7 bases). V dropped 1 base and J dropped 2 bases, with 15 bases sitting between them. The germline V gene encodes CDR1 DFQATT and CDR2 SNEGSKA (reference sequence). The CDR3 consists of 15 residues. CDR3 DNA: TGCAGTGCTAGAGGTCGTGGCAGGGGGGCCTACGAGCAGTACTTC. It specifies CSARGRGRGAYEQYF.

In its sample, this clonotype was seen once. This sequence joins TRBV9 and TRBJ2-7; 13 nucleotides line up with TRBD2. CDR3 length equals 16 residues. V gave up 3 bases and J gave up 5 bases; unmatched junction bases: 8. Germline V CDR1 and CDR2: SGDLS, YYNGEE. CDR3 sequence (DNA): TGTGCCAGCAGCGGGGGACTAGCGGGAAAATTCCACGAGCAGTACTTC. Protein: CASSGGLAGKFHEQYF. The full variable domain, in which reference TRBV9 and TRBJ2-7 provide the parts outside the CDR3, is DSGVTQTPKHLITATGQRVTLRCSPRSGDLSVYWYQQSLDQGLQFLIQYYNGEERAKGNILERFSAQQFPDLHSELNLSSLELGDSALYFCASSGGLAGKFHEQYFGPGTRLTVT.

The CDR3 nucleotides read TGCAGCGCAGGACAGGGGTCTAGCAATCAGCCCCAGCATTTT. The encoded protein is CSAGQGSSNQPQHF. The chain is built from TRBV29-1 and TRBJ1-5; 9 positions agree with TRBD1. CDR1 is SQVTM and CDR2 is ANQGSEA in the germline V gene. V lost 7 bases and J lost 0; bases outside the gene matches: 4. The CDR3 contains 14 residues.

This clonotype was counted ten times or more. V and J are TRBV10-3 and TRBJ1-2, with D possibly being TRBD1 (5 bases). CDR1 and CDR2 from the germline V gene are ENHRY and SYGVKD. Trimming left V 10 bases short and J 6 bases short, with 18 bases between. CDR3 size: 13 residues. The CDR3 here is CATAGGRVNGYTF. CDR3 nucleotide sequence: TGTGCCACCGCGGGCGGCAGGGTGAATGGCTACACCTTC.

This clonotype turned up a few times. This chain joins TRBV12-3 or TRBV12-4 and TRBJ2-5; 7 nucleotides align to TRBD1. Germline trimming cut 6 bases from V and 3 bases from J; bases unmatched to any gene: 7. The CDR3 consists of 14 residues. The CDR3 here is CASSRQGRKETQYF. Here the CDR3 DNA reads TGTGCCAGCAGCCGACAGGGCCGAAAAGAGACCCAGTACTTC.

This clonotype was observed many times. J is TRBJ1-4 and V is TRBV29-1; D is unresolved. The CDR3 contains 11 residues. Germline values: CDR1 SQVTM, CDR2 ANQGSEA. Trimming took 4 bases from V and 12 from J, leaving 12 bases between them. The CDR3 is CSVGGSQELFF. The CDR3 DNA follows: TGCAGCGTTGGTGGAAGTCAGGAACTGTTTTTT.

V and J are TRBV7-9 and TRBJ2-5, with 10 bases that match TRBD2. Germline V lookup: CDR1 SEHNR, CDR2 FQNEAQ (reference sequence). V shed 5 bases and J 9 bases; nucleotides not matched to a gene: 15. The CDR3 consists of 16 residues. CDR3 loop: CASSPRLAGKGEAQYF. The DNA for the CDR3 is TGTGCCAGCAGCCCGCGACTAGCGGGTAAAGGGGAGGCCCAGTACTTC.

This rearrangement joins TRBV2 to TRBJ1-5; TRBD1 aligns across 9 bases. This CDR3 has 16 amino acids. Germline-derived CDR1 and CDR2 are SNHLY and FYNNEI. Germline trimming cut 6 bases from V and 5 bases from J; bases unmatched to any gene: 11. The CDR3 DNA sequence: TGTGCCAGCAGCTTGGAAACAGGGGGCATCGATCAGCCCCAGCATTTT. This codes for CASSLETGGIDQPQHF. Full variable domain (remainder filled in from reference TRBV2 and TRBJ1-5): EPEVTQTPSHQVTQMGQEVILRCVPISNHLYFYWYRQILGQKVEFLVSFYNNEISEKSEIFDDQFSVERPDGSNFTLKIRSTKLEDSAMYFCASSLETGGIDQPQHFGDGTRLSIL.

As concerns this clonotype: This may come from a read error, since a much larger clone is one base off. The rearrangement uses TRBV7-8 and TRBJ2-2, with D hard to call. The CDR3 is 14 residues long. V was pared by 6 bases and J by 0 bases, with 8 bases between. The germline CDR1 and CDR2 sequences are SGHVS and FQNEAQ. Written as DNA, the CDR3 is TGTGCCAGCAGGAACGCCGCGAACACCGGGGAGCTGTTTTTT. Residues: CASRNAANTGELFF.

The chain employs TRBV7-3 and TRBJ2-1; D is uncertain. The CDR3 runs 16 residues. Germline-derived CDR1 and CDR2 are SGHTA and FQGTGA. Trimming left V 1 base short and J 9 bases short, with 19 bases between. The CDR3 nucleotides are TGTGCCAGCAGCTTAAGGCGACCCGGCCTGGGTGGTGAGCAGTTCTTC. Its protein is CASSLRRPGLGGEQFF.

Of note for this clonotype: The junction does not match germline at one end; this may be a read error. The chain has TRBV7-2 and TRBJ2-7, with TRBD2 matching 10 bases. Germline loops: CDR1 SGHTA, CDR2 FQGNSA. The CDR3 spans 12 residues. The CDR3 bases are TGTGCCAGCAGCTTGGTGAGCGGGAGGGTCTTTTTC. It encodes CASSLVSGRVFF.

The chain joins TRBV10-3 to TRBJ2-7; no clear D gene. CDR1 is ENHRY, CDR2 SYGVKD, per germline. The CDR3 covers 11 residues. V shed 4 bases and J shed 4 bases, with 5 bases lying between them. The CDR3 region is CAISAGYEQYF. CDR3 nucleotide sequence: TGTGCCATCAGTGCCGGGTACGAGCAGTACTTC.

The rearrangement joins TRBV9 to TRBJ1-4; TRBD1 agrees at 8 bases. In germline, CDR1 is SGDLS, CDR2 YYNGEE. The CDR3 has 16 amino acids. V lost 4 bases, J lost 4 bases, and 9 bases stayed unmatched. CDR3 in DNA: TGTGCCAGCAGCCCCCGGACAGGGCCGGGTAATGAAAAACTGTTTTTT. This sequence encodes CASSPRTGPGNEKLFF.

The chain uses TRBV7-9 and TRBJ2-5; D gene ambiguous. The DNA end is a closer match to TRBJ2-1, so the J assignment may be wrong. Germline V gene sequence: CDR1 SEHNR, CDR2 FQNEAQ (reference sequence). CDR3 length: 11 amino acids. The DNA of the CDR3 is TGTGCCAGCAGCTTAGGGAGTGAGCAGTTCTTC. Its protein product is CASSLGSEQFF.

The gene calls are TRBV29-1 and TRBJ2-3; D not resolved. V gave up 4 bases and J gave up 2 bases, with 10 bases separating them. The CDR3 spans 13 residues. The germline CDR1 and CDR2 sequences are SQVTM and ANQGSEA. CDR3 sequence reads: CSVVGRATDTQYF. Written as DNA, the CDR3 is TGCAGCGTTGTAGGGCGTGCCACAGATACGCAGTATTTT.

There are many counts of this clonotype. The CDR3 reads CASSESPGQGARSGVTQYF. The CDR3 bases are TGTGCCAGCAGTGAGTCCCCGGGACAGGGGGCGAGATCGGGTGTGACCCAGTACTTC. The rearrangement uses TRBV25-1 and TRBJ2-5; TRBD1 matches 12 bases. V trimming: 3 bases; J trimming: 7 bases; junction bases outside the gene matches: 18. There are 19 residues in the CDR3. Germline V gene lookup returns CDR1 MGHDK and CDR2 SYGVNS. Looking up the rest from reference TRBV25-1 and TRBJ2-5 gives the full variable domain: EADIYQTPRYLVIGTGKKITLECSQTMGHDKMYWYQQDPGMELHLIHYSYGVNSTEKGDLSSESTVSRIRTEHFPLTLESARPSHTSQYLCASSESPGQGARSGVTQYFGPGTRLLVL.

The chain employs TRBV20-1 and TRBJ1-1; possibly TRBD1 for D (5 bases). The CDR3 runs 13 residues. With 5 bases removed from V and 6 bases from J, the gap between germline ends came to 16 bases. Germline-derived CDR1 and CDR2 are DFQATT and SNEGSKA (reference sequence). The CDR3 loop is CSAGGSSGSEAFF. The CDR3 DNA reads as TGCAGTGCTGGGGGATCTAGCGGGTCTGAAGCTTTCTTT.

This clonotype was counted only a few times. The CDR3 DNA is TGCAGCGTCCGCAATACCAGCGGGAGCTACGAGCAGTACTTC. The encoded protein is CSVRNTSGSYEQYF. The genes are TRBV29-1 and TRBJ2-7, with 8 bases matching TRBD2. The V gene end was trimmed by 6 bases and the J gene end by 3 bases; junction bases not matched to a gene: 10. The CDR3 loop spans 14 amino acids. The germline V gene has CDR1 SQVTM and CDR2 ANQGSEA.

The J gene is TRBJ1-5, the V gene TRBV19, with 8 bases matching TRBD1. This CDR3 is 15 amino acids long. Germline V gene sequence: CDR1 LNHDA, CDR2 SQIVND (reference sequence). Trimming removed 9 bases from V and 1 base from J; junction bases left unmatched: 8. The CDR3 spells CASLRQGLSNQPQHF. The DNA for the CDR3 is TGTGCCAGCCTTCGACAGGGGCTGAGCAATCAGCCCCAGCATTTT.

This clonotype was seen ten or more times. This rearrangement joins TRBV7-8 to TRBJ2-6; no clear D. Germline V gene lookup returns CDR1 SGHVS and CDR2 FQNEAQ. V gave up 5 bases and J gave up 4 bases, with 9 bases separating them. The CDR3 consists of 14 residues. The CDR3 DNA follows: TGTGCCAGCAGCGGCTCTCTCGGGGCCAACGTCCTGACTTTC. Its translation is CASSGSLGANVLTF.

This clonotype was counted once. The chain recombines TRBV6-9 with TRBJ2-2, with TRBD1 as a possible D gene (6 bases). The CDR3 has 17 amino acids. The V end was cut by 2 bases, the J end by 4 bases, with 17 bases between. The germline V gene encodes CDR1 MNHGY and CDR2 SVAAGI. CDR3 residues: CASSYPPRTAPTGELFF. Here the CDR3 DNA reads TGTGCCAGCAGTTATCCCCCAAGGACAGCGCCCACCGGGGAGCTGTTTTTT.